Listed below are T cell receptor beta chains from one sample, sequenced in a study of response to subunit inactivated influenza vaccine. TCRdb reanalysed the RT-PCR reads using MiXCR and keeps one entry per CDR3 protein. Here the sample spans hundreds of thousands of distinct CDR3 sequences, approximately 7.1% being singletons. The specimen was PBMCs from blood, collected about 24 months after vaccination. All receptors come from a man between 50 and 69 years old who received an inactivated influenza vaccine. Each CDR3 is given with its conserved first and last residue. Fields, in order: D gene, CDR3 length, V gene, clone size, J gene, CDR3 DNA, CDR3 protein. The D gene is left open where the match is weak. Not all rows give a size; the values are once, few, many and, for expanded clones, a class.

TRBD2,13,TRBV29-1,few,TRBJ2-7,TGCAGCGTCCCGGGACTAGCGGGATCCGAGCAGTACTTC,CSVPGLAGSEQYF
NA,15,TRBV7-8,few,TRBJ1-1,TGTGCCAGCAGCTCCCACTTTGGGGGAAGCACTGAAGCTTTCTTT,CASSSHFGGSTEAFF
TRBD1,14,TRBV29-1,NA,TRBJ1-5,TGCAGCGTTGAGTCTGGGACAGGGAATCAGCCCCAGCATTTT,CSVESGTGNQPQHF
NA,12,TRBV5-5,NA,TRBJ1-2,TGTGCCAGCAGCTTGGAGGGTTTCGGCTACACCTTC,CASSLEGFGYTF
TRBD1,14,TRBV25-1,many,TRBJ1-2,TGTGCCAGCAGTCAGGGACAGGGGAACTATGGCTACACCTTC,CASSQGQGNYGYTF
NA,16,TRBV10-3,few,TRBJ2-3,TGTGCCATCAGTGACTTCCAGGGGGGAGGGACAGATACGCAGTATTTT,CAISDFQGGGTDTQYF
NA,15,TRBV5-5,NA,TRBJ1-5,TGTGCCAGCAGCTGGGCGCAGGGACCCAATCAGCCCCAGCATTTT,CASSWAQGPNQPQHF
TRBD1,15,TRBV15,many,TRBJ1-1,TGTGCCACCAGCAGTGGACAGGGGCTAAACACTGAAGCTTTCTTT,CATSSGQGLNTEAFF
TRBD1,17,TRBV20-1,NA,TRBJ1-2,TGCAGTGCTAGAGATGTGAGGGGGCGCGATTACCTCTATGGCTACACCTTC,CSARDVRGRDYLYGYTF
NA,13,TRBV24-1,NA,TRBJ2-1,TGTGCCACCAGTGTGTGGGGATACAATGAGCAGTTCTTC,CATSVWGYNEQFF
TRBD2,14,TRBV20-1,few,TRBJ2-1,TGCAGTGCTAGTTCGGGGGGTCTCACCAATGAGCAGTTCTTC,CSASSGGLTNEQFF
TRBD1,16,TRBV7-3,NA,TRBJ1-1,TGTGCCAGCAGCTTGGACAGGGTGGGGTGGAACACTGAAGCTTTCTTT,CASSLDRVGWNTEAFF
TRBD1,13,TRBV11-1,NA,TRBJ2-7,TGTGCCAGCAGTAACCCGGGACAGGGAGAGCAGTACTTC,CASSNPGQGEQYF
TRBD2,16,TRBV24-1,few,TRBJ2-5,TGTGCCACCAGTGATTTCCTAGCGGGAGTCGGAGAGACCCAGTACTTC,CATSDFLAGVGETQYF
NA,13,TRBV10-3,NA,TRBJ2-3,TGTGCCATCAGTGAAGAGAGACAGGGGACTAAGTATTTT,CAISEERQGTKYF
TRBD2,16,TRBV11-2,few,TRBJ2-5,TGTGCCAGCAGCTTATCTGGCGGGGGAACCCAAGAGACCCAGTACTTC,CASSLSGGGTQETQYF
NA,16,TRBV20-1,NA,TRBJ2-1,TGCAGTGCTAGAGATCCTGGGGGAAGCCTCGGTAATGAGCAGTTCTTC,CSARDPGGSLGNEQFF
NA,15,TRBV7-2,NA,TRBJ2-2,TGTGCCAGCAGCTTAGGGGACCGTCGGACCGGGGAGCTGTTTTTT,CASSLGDRRTGELFF
TRBD1,15,TRBV5-4,NA,TRBJ1-6,TGTGCCAGCAGCAATAACAGGGGGCGGAATTCACCCCTCCACTTT,CASSNNRGRNSPLHF
TRBD2,14,TRBV28,NA,TRBJ2-7,TGTGCCAGCAGTCCTAGCGGGGGGGCTCAAGAGCAGTACTTC,CASSPSGGAQEQYF
NA,17,TRBV27,few,TRBJ2-7,TGTGCCAGCAGTTTATCGAGTCGGGCGAAGAACTCCTACGAGCAGTACTTC,CASSLSSRAKNSYEQYF
TRBD1,17,TRBV4-3,NA,TRBJ1-1,TGCGCCAGCAGCCAAGATCCCCGGGACAGGGGGAACACTGAAGCTTTCTTT,CASSQDPRDRGNTEAFF
NA,14,TRBV28,many,TRBJ2-7,TGTGCCAGCAGTTTTACGGGCCGCTCCTACGAGCAGTACTTC,CASSFTGRSYEQYF
TRBD2,15,TRBV4-2,few,TRBJ2-2,TGTGCCAGCAGCCAAGATGGTAGCGGGAGGGCCGGACTGTTTTTT,CASSQDGSGRAGLFF
NA,15,TRBV9,many,TRBJ1-4,TGTGCCAGCAGCGTAGACGGAACAACTAATGAAAAACTGTTTTTT,CASSVDGTTNEKLFF
TRBD1,16,TRBV6-1,few,TRBJ1-5,TGTGCCAGCAGACACCCAGACAGGGTTGGAAATCAGCCCCAGCATTTT,CASRHPDRVGNQPQHF
NA,15,TRBV12-3/TRBV12-4,many,TRBJ2-2,TGTGCCAGCAGTTTTGGACGTTCTTTGGGGGGGGAGCTGTTTTTT,CASSFGRSLGGELFF
NA,13,TRBV28,few,TRBJ2-7,TGTGCCAGCAGTTCCGATAGAATCCGTGAGCAGTACTTC,CASSSDRIREQYF
TRBD1,19,TRBV12-3/TRBV12-4,few,TRBJ1-5,TGTGCCAGCAGTTTGCTGGTATTCCGGGACAGCCTTAGCAATCAGCCCCAGCATTTT,CASSLLVFRDSLSNQPQHF
TRBD2,15,TRBV18,NA,TRBJ2-3,TGTGCCAGCTCACCAGCGGGAGGTAAAACAGATACGCAGTATTTT,CASSPAGGKTDTQYF
TRBD1,15,TRBV29-1,NA,TRBJ2-7,TGCAGCGTTGAAGATCCTGGGACAGGGGGGCGCGAGCAGTACTTC,CSVEDPGTGGREQYF
NA,13,TRBV12-3/TRBV12-4,many,TRBJ1-5,TGTGCCAGCACCGTGCAGGGAGGTCAGCCCCAGCATTTT,CASTVQGGQPQHF
NA,13,TRBV6-5,few,TRBJ2-1,TGTGCCAGCAGTTACTCGAGTGGGGATGAGCAGTTCTTC,CASSYSSGDEQFF
NA,15,TRBV5-4,few,TRBJ1-2,TGTGCCAGCAGCTTCTCTAACAGTGGGAACTATGGCTACACCTTC,CASSFSNSGNYGYTF
NA,14,TRBV30,few,TRBJ2-1,TGTGCCTGGAGTGGAGTGAGGCTATACAATGAGCAGTTCTTC,CAWSGVRLYNEQFF
TRBD2,15,TRBV6-1,NA,TRBJ2-3,TGTGCCAGCAGTCCTCTAGCGGGGGCCACAGATACGCAGTATTTT,CASSPLAGATDTQYF
NA,14,TRBV20-1,many,TRBJ2-3,TGCAGTGCTAGAGGTCGGGAGAGGTCAGATACGCAGTATTTT,CSARGRERSDTQYF
NA,14,TRBV3-1,few,TRBJ2-7,TGTGCCAGCAGCCAAGGGGTAGTCACCTACGAGCAGTACTTC,CASSQGVVTYEQYF
TRBD2,12,TRBV7-9,NA,TRBJ2-5,TGTGCCACCGCGGGAGCCCAAGAGACCCAGTACTTC,CATAGAQETQYF
NA,15,TRBV6-5,many,TRBJ1-2,TGTGCCAGCAGTTACTTTCCGGGCTCAGAGGATGGCTACACCTTC,CASSYFPGSEDGYTF
NA,12,TRBV27,few,TRBJ2-1,TGTGCCACCCGGAGAGGGGACAATGAGCAGTTCTTC,CATRRGDNEQFF
NA,15,TRBV13,few,TRBJ2-2,TGTGCCAGCAGCTTAGGGCCCTTAAACACCGGGGAGCTGTTTTTT,CASSLGPLNTGELFF
NA,14,TRBV3-1,NA,TRBJ1-1,TGTGCCAGCAGCCAAGGGAGGGGTGTCACTGAAGCTTTCTTT,CASSQGRGVTEAFF
NA,14,TRBV7-7,few,TRBJ2-1,TGTGCCAGCAGCTTAGCGGCTGGATACAATGAGCAGTTCTTC,CASSLAAGYNEQFF
NA,13,TRBV20-1,few,TRBJ1-1,TGCAGTGCTAGAGGGACATCGAACGTTGAGGCTTTCTTT,CSARGTSNVEAFF
NA,14,TRBV5-1,many,TRBJ2-3,TGCGCCAGCAGCTTGGAAGGGCCGCCAGATACGCAGTATTTT,CASSLEGPPDTQYF
TRBD1,16,TRBV7-9,NA,TRBJ1-6,TGTGCCAGCAGCTCATATCCAGGGGGCGCAGGTTCACCCCTCCACTTT,CASSSYPGGAGSPLHF
TRBD2,15,TRBV7-9,many,TRBJ2-1,TGTGCCAGCAGCTCCCCCGGGAGGTCCTACAATGAGCAGTTCTTC,CASSSPGRSYNEQFF